This T cell receptor beta chain originates from a study of T cells in Graves' hyperthyroidism and ophthalmopathy. Using RNA transcripts as the source, TCR beta CDR3 regions were amplified. First-round RT-PCR targeting the TCR CDR3 was performed with the HTBI primer set. TCRdb passed the multiplex PCR reads through MiXCR, listing each CDR3 protein once. This table holds 550,000 to 700,000 distinct CDR3 sequences, about half found once. Study findings and constraints: Among thyroid clonotypes expanded above 0.001, most also appeared in blood. In simple terms, a model built on 13 V-J features told ophthalmopathy apart from stable hyperthyroidism. Model output signaled ophthalmopathy a median approximately six months ahead of onset.

Uncontrolled infection, other autoimmune disease, pregnancy or lactation excluded patients. This clonotype was recorded many times. Its antigen is currently unknown. The CDR3 loop spans 13 amino acids. In germline, CDR1 is DFQATT, CDR2 SNEGSKA (reference sequence). The V and J ends lost 5 bases and 3 bases respectively, with 11 bases between them. The chain combines TRBV20-1 with TRBJ1-5; D perhaps matches TRBD1 (5 bases). This sequence was found in an adult woman with Graves' disease, either hyperthyroidism or ophthalmopathy (not recorded which). Input material: peripheral blood or thyroid tissue (not recorded which). CDR3 protein: CSAVRDHNQPQHF. The CDR3 coding sequence is TGCAGTGCTGTCCGGGACCACAATCAGCCCCAGCATTTT.